This passage covers 5 T cell receptor beta chains from one sample sequenced in a study of shared clonotypes between healthy human individuals. The assay was immunoSEQ multiplex PCR, and TCRdb's table has in-frame clones only and misses some. The sample has hundreds of thousands of clones, 55% to 75% seen once; the top ten hold about 1.8%. Material for sequencing was memory CD4+ T cells sorted from blood. As to subset: CD45RA-negative fraction. The receptors here all came from a woman aged 25 to 39 in good health.

V is TRBV5-1 and J is TRBJ2-5; D unresolved. This CDR3 comprises 12 residues. Germline CDR1 SGHRS, CDR2 YFSETQ. V was clipped by 3 bases and J by 2 bases, with 5 bases between them. CDR3 in DNA: TGCGCCAGCAGCTGGACGCAAGAGACCCAGTACTTC. It codes for CASSWTQETQYF.

V gene TRBV18 combines with J gene TRBJ2-7; TRBD1 is a possible D gene (5 bases). This CDR3 region has 14 residues. V dropped 0 bases and J dropped 2 bases, with 8 bases sitting between them. Germline V gene data show CDR1 as KGHSH and CDR2 as LQKENI. DNA for the CDR3: TGTGCCAGCTCACCACCGTCACAGGCCTACGAGCAGTACTTC. Residues: CASSPPSQAYEQYF.

This chain uses TRBV6-5 with TRBJ1-1; possible D gene TRBD1, 5 bases. This CDR3 region has 13 residues. The germline gives CDR1 MNHEY, CDR2 SVGAGI. V lost 5 bases, J lost 1 base, and 8 bases lay in between. The CDR3 coding sequence is TGTGCCAGCAGTCCGAGGGGGAACACTGAAGCTTTCTTT. Translating gives CASSPRGNTEAFF.

For the CDR3, the DNA is TGTGCCAGCAGCTTATTGGTAGGAGGCTCCTACGAGCAGTACTTC. This sequence encodes CASSLLVGGSYEQYF. V gene TRBV7-9 combines with J gene TRBJ2-7; a possible D gene is TRBD2 (5 bases). Trimming pared 2 bases from V and 0 bases from J, leaving 11 bases between. CDR1 is SEHNR and CDR2 is FQNEAQ in the germline V gene (reference sequence). This CDR3 is 15 amino acids long.

The gene calls are TRBV11-2 and TRBJ2-5, with D maybe TRBD2 (5 bases). The V and J ends lost 5 bases and 2 bases respectively, with 18 bases between them. Looked up from germline, CDR1 is SGHAT and CDR2 is FQNNGV. This CDR3 contains 16 residues. CDR3 in DNA: TGTGCCAGCAGCCCAGAGGGATATTGGACTCAAGAGACCCAGTACTTC. This gives the protein CASSPEGYWTQETQYF.